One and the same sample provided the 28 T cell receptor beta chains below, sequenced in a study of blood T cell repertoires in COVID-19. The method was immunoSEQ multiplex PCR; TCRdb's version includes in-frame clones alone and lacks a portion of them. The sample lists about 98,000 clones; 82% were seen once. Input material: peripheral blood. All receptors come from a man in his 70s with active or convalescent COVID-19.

CDR3 DNA sequence: TGTGCCAGCAGTTACTCGACAGGGATCACTGAAGCTTTCTTT. Its protein is CASSYSTGITEAFF. The J gene is TRBJ1-1, the V gene TRBV6-5, with TRBD1 identical over 7 bases. V gave up 0 bases and J gave up 4 bases; unmatched junction bases: 2. This CDR3 is 14 amino acids long. Germline V gene lookup returns CDR1 MNHEY and CDR2 SVGAGI.

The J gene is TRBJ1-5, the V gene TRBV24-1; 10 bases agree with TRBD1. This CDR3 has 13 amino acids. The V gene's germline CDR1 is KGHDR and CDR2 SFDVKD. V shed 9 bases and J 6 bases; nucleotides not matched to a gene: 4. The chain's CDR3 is CATSDRGGQPQHF. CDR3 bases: TGTGCCACCTCGGACAGGGGGGGTCAGCCCCAGCATTTT.

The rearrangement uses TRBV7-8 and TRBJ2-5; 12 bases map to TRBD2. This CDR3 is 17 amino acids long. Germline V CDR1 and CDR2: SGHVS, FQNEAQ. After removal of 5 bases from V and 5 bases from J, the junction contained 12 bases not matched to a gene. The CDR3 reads CASSPRLAGARGETQYF. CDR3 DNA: TGTGCCAGCAGCCCTCGACTAGCGGGGGCGAGGGGGGAGACCCAGTACTTC.

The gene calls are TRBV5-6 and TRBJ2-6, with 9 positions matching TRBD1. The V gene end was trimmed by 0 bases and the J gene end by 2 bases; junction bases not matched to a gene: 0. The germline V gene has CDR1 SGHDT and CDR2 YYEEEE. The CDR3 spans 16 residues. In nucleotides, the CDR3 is TGTGCCAGCAGCTTGGGGGACAGGGCTGGGGCCAACGTCCTGACTTTC. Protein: CASSLGDRAGANVLTF.

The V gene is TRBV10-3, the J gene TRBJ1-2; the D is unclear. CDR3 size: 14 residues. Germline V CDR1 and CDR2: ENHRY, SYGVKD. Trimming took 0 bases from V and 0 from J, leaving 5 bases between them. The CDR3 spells CAISESGANYGYTF. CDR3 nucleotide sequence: TGTGCCATCAGTGAGTCGGGAGCTAACTATGGCTACACCTTC.

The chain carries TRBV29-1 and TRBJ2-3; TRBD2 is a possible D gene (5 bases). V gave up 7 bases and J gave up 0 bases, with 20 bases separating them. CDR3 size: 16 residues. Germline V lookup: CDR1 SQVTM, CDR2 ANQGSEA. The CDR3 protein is CSGRGWQRDSTDTQYF. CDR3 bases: TGCAGCGGCCGAGGGTGGCAGCGAGATAGCACAGATACGCAGTATTTT.

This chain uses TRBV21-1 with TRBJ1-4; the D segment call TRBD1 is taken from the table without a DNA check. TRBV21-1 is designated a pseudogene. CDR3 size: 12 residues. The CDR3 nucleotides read TGTGCCAGCAGGAGGACAGGAGAAAAACTGTTTTTT. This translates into CASRRTGEKLFF.

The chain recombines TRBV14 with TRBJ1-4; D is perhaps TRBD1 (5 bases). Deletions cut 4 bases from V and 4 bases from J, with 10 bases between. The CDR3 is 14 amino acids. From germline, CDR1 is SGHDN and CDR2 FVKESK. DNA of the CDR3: TGTGCCAGCAGCCGGGGCCGATTTAATGAAAAACTGTTTTTT. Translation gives CASSRGRFNEKLFF.

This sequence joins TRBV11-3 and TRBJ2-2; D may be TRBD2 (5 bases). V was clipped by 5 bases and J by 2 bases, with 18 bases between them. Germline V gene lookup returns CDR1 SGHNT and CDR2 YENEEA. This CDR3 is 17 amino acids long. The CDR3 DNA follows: TGTGCCAGCAGCCCCGACCGGGCTAGCTATAACACCGGGGAGCTGTTTTTT. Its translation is CASSPDRASYNTGELFF. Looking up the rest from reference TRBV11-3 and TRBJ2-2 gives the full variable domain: EAGVVQSPRYKIIEKKQPVAFWCNPISGHNTLYWYLQNLGQGPELLIRYENEEAVDDSQLPKDRFSAERLKGVDSTLKIQPAELGDSAVYLCASSPDRASYNTGELFFGEGSRLTVL.

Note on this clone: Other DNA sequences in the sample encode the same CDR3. DNA for the CDR3: TGTGCCAGCAGCTTAGAGGGGTCCACAGATACGCAGTATTTT. It specifies CASSLEGSTDTQYF. The chain combines TRBV7-9 with TRBJ2-3; D perhaps matches TRBD1 (5 bases). The CDR3 has 14 amino acids. V was clipped by 1 base and J by 2 bases, with 7 bases between them. Germline CDR1 and CDR2: SEHNR and FQNEAQ (reference sequence).

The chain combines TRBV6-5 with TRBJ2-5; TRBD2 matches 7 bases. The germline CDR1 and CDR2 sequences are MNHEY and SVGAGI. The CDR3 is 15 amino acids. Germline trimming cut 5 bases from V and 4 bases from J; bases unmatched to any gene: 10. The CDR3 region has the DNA TGTGCCAGCAGTCCGGTGGGGGGGGGACGAGAGACCCAGTACTTC. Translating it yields CASSPVGGGRETQYF.

The CDR3, as DNA: TGTGCCACCACCCTGAGCGGTACAGGGAATCAGCCCCAGCATTTT. This translates into CATTLSGTGNQPQHF. The chain combines TRBV15 with TRBJ1-5, with D possibly being TRBD1 (6 bases). The V gene lost 7 bases and the J gene lost 4 bases, with 17 bases spanning the gap. Germline CDR1 LNHNV, CDR2 YYDKDF (reference sequence). The CDR3 sequence is 15 residues long.

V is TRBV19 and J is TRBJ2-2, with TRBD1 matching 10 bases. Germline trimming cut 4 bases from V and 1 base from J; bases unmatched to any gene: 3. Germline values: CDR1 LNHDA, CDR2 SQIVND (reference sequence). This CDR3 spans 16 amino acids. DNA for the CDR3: TGTGCCAGTAGTACACGGACAGGGGGGAACACCGGGGAGCTGTTTTTT. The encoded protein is CASSTRTGGNTGELFF.

The CDR3 nucleotides are TGTGCCAGCAGCCCAACGGGACAGGGGAATTCACCCCTCCACTTT. Amino acids: CASSPTGQGNSPLHF. V gene TRBV11-1 combines with J gene TRBJ1-6; 10 positions match TRBD1. Germline loops: CDR1 SGHAT, CDR2 FQDESV (reference sequence). With 5 bases clipped from V and 7 bases from J, the junction kept 5 bases outside the gene matches. The CDR3 spans 15 residues.

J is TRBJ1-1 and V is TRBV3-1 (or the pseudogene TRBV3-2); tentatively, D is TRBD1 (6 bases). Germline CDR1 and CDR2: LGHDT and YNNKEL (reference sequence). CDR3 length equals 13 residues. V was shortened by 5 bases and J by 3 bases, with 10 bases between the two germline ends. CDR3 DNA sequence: TGTGCCAGCAGCGCACAGGGAGACACTGAAGCTTTCTTT. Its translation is CASSAQGDTEAFF.

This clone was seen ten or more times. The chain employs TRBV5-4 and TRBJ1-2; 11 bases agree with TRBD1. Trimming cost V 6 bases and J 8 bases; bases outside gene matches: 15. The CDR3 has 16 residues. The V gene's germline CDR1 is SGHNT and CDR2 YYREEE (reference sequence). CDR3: CASTLGGGQGARGYTF. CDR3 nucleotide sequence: TGTGCCAGCACCCTGGGGGGCGGACAGGGGGCGAGGGGCTACACCTTC.

CDR3 residues: CASSQQRGSVTGELFF. The CDR3 DNA is TGTGCCAGCAGTCAGCAGCGGGGGAGTGTCACCGGGGAGCTGTTTTTT. The genes are TRBV5-4 and TRBJ2-2; 8 nucleotides line up with TRBD2. Germline V gene data show CDR1 as SGHNT and CDR2 as YYREEE (reference sequence). V shed 5 bases, J shed 4 bases, and the junction held 10 bases outside the gene matches. The CDR3 is 16 residues long.

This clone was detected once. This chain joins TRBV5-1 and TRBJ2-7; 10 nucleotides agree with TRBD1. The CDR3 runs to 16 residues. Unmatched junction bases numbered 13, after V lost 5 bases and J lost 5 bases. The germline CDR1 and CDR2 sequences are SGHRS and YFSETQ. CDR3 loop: CASRRDRTGGGNEQYF. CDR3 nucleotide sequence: TGCGCCAGCAGAAGGGACCGGACAGGGGGTGGCAACGAGCAGTACTTC.

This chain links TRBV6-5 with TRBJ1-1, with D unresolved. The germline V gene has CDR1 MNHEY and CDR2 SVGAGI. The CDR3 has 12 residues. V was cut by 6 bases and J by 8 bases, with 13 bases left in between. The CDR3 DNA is TGTGCCAGCAGCCGAGGGCACAAGGAAGCTTTCTTT. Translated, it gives CASSRGHKEAFF.

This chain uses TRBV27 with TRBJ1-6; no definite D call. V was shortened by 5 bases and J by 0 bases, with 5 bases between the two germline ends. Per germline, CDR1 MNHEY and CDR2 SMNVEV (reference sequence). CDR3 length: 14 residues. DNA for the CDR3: TGTGCCAGCAGTCCGAGCTCCTATAATTCACCCCTCCACTTT. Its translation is CASSPSSYNSPLHF.

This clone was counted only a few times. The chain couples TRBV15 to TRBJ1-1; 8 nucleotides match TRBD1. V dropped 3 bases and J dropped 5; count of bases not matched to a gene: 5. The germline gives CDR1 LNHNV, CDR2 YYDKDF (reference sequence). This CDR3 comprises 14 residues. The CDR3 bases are TGTGCCACCAGCAGGCGACAGGGGACTACTGAAGCTTTCTTT. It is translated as CATSRRQGTTEAFF. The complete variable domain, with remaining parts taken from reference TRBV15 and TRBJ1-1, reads DAMVIQNPRYQVTQFGKPVTLSCSQTLNHNVMYWYQQKSSQAPKLLFHYYDKDFNNEADTPDNFQSRRPNTSFCFLDIRSPGLGDTAMYLCATSRRQGTTEAFFGQGTRLTVV.

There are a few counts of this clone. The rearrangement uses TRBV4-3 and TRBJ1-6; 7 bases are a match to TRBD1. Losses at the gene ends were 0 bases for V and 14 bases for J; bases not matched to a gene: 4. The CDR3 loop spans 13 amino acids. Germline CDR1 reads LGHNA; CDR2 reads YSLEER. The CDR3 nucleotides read TGCGCCAGCAGCCAAGATCGGCAGGGGGCCCTCCACTTT. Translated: CASSQDRQGALHF.

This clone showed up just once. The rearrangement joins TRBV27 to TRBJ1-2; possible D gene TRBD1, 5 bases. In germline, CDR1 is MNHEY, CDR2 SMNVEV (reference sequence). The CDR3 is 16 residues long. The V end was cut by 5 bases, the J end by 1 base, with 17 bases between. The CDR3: CASSEAGTGFNYGYTF. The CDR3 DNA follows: TGTGCCAGCAGTGAAGCAGGGACTGGGTTTAACTATGGCTACACCTTC.

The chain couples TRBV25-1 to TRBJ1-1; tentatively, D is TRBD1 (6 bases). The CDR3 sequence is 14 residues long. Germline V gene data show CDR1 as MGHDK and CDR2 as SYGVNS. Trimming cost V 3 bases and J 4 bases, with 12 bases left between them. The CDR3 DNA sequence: TGTGCCAGCAGTGAGAGGTTAGGGGGCACTGAAGCTTTCTTT. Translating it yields CASSERLGGTEAFF.

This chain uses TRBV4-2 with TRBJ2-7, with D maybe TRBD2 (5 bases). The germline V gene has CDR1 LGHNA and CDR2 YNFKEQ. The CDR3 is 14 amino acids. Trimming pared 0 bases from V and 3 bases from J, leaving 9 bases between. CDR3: CASSQEGSDYEQYF. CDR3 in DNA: TGTGCCAGCAGCCAAGAAGGGAGCGACTACGAGCAGTACTTC.

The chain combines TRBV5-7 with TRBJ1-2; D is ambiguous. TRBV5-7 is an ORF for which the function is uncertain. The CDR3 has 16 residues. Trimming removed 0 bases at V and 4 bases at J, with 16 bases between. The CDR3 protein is CASSLALTLEGYGYTF. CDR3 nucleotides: TGTGCCAGCAGCTTGGCCCTTACCCTAGAAGGCTATGGCTACACCTTC.

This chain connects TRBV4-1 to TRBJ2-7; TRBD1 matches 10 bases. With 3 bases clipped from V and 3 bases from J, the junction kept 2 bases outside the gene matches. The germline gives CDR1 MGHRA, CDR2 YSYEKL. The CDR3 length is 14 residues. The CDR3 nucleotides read TGCGCCAGCAGCCAGAGGGACAGGGGCTACGAGCAGTACTTC. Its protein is CASSQRDRGYEQYF.

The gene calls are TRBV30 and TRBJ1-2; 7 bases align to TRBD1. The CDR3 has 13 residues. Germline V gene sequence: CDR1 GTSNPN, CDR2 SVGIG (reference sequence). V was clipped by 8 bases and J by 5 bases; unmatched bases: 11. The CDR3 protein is CAGSGAGGYGYTF. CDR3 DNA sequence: TGTGCCGGCTCCGGGGCAGGGGGATATGGCTACACCTTC.